The 9 T cell receptor beta chains below come from one sample, sequenced in a study of T cell repertoires in cytomegalovirus infection. What these receptors recognize is not known. One entry per CDR3 protein results from TCRdb running MiXCR on the reads. Of about 700,000 distinct CDR3 sequences detected, 30% to 40% appear once; the ten largest clones hold over 15%. The sample in question was cultured PBMCs, obtained from culture after CMV antigen stimulation. The source is a human donor in good health (CMV status not recorded). Some clones in this sample may be carry-over from other donors' samples.

V and J are TRBV5-5 and TRBJ2-5, with D tentatively TRBD2 (6 bases). V dropped 0 bases and J dropped 5 bases, with 14 bases sitting between them. Germline CDR1 SGHKS, CDR2 YYEKEE (reference sequence). This CDR3 comprises 15 residues. The CDR3 protein is CASSLDAGRHETQYF. The CDR3 DNA reads as TGTGCCAGCAGCTTGGATGCGGGGAGACATGAGACCCAGTACTTC.

V and J are TRBV20-1 and TRBJ1-5; D remains ambiguous. V lost 1 base to trimming and J lost 3 bases, with 13 bases between them. Germline assignment: CDR1 DFQATT and CDR2 SNEGSKA (reference sequence). This CDR3 spans 15 amino acids. The CDR3 loop is CSARALGRDNQPQHF. CDR3 DNA: TGCAGTGCTAGAGCCTTGGGGAGAGACAATCAGCCCCAGCATTTT.

The chain links TRBV20-1 to TRBJ2-7, with D perhaps being TRBD1 or TRBD2 (6 bases each). The CDR3 has 15 residues. Trimming cost V 0 bases and J 2 bases, with 14 bases left between them. CDR1 is DFQATT and CDR2 is SNEGSKA in the germline V gene (reference sequence). CDR3 DNA sequence: TGCAGTGCTAGAGATAGGAGGGGGACCCCCTACGAGCAGTACTTC. It codes for CSARDRRGTPYEQYF.

This clonotype was counted between two and nine times. The CDR3 region is CATSDLPGREGANTGELFF. CDR3 DNA: TGTGCCACCAGTGATCTCCCGGGCAGGGAAGGAGCGAACACCGGGGAGCTGTTTTTT. The V and J genes are TRBV24-1 and TRBJ2-2; D possibly corresponds to TRBD1 (5 bases). Trimming pared 3 bases from V and 0 bases from J, leaving 19 bases between. The V gene's germline CDR1 is KGHDR and CDR2 SFDVKD. This CDR3 contains 19 residues.

The chain carries TRBV7-7 and TRBJ2-5, with a possible D match to TRBD2 (5 bases). V lost 3 bases to trimming and J lost 6 bases, with 11 bases between them. CDR3 size: 13 residues. Germline V CDR1 and CDR2: SSHAT, FNYEAQ (reference sequence). The CDR3 region has the DNA TGTGCCAGCAGCTTTGGAGGCGCGAAGACCCAGTACTTC. It codes for CASSFGGAKTQYF.

This chain uses TRBV12-3 or TRBV12-4 with TRBJ1-4; D is unresolved. V gave up 2 bases and J gave up 4 bases, with 14 bases separating them. This CDR3 region has 16 residues. The CDR3 bases are TGTGCCAGCAGTTTAATGAATCCGTCACTTAATGAAAAACTGTTTTTT. It specifies CASSLMNPSLNEKLFF.

The chain uses TRBV24-1 and TRBJ2-1; D call uncertain. The CDR3 is 12 amino acids. V lost 2 bases, J lost 2 bases, and 0 bases lay in between. Germline V CDR1 and CDR2: KGHDR, SFDVKD. CDR3 DNA: TGTGCCACCAGTGATTCCTACAATGAGCAGTTCTTC. Its translation is CATSDSYNEQFF.

The rearrangement links TRBV7-2 to TRBJ2-1, with no clear D. Germline CDR1 is SGHTA and CDR2 is FQGNSA. The CDR3 contains 16 residues. V dropped 1 base and J dropped 2 bases, with 12 bases sitting between them. This CDR3 is CASSLVDGYPYNEQFF. As DNA, the CDR3 is TGTGCCAGCAGCTTAGTTGACGGGTATCCCTACAATGAGCAGTTCTTC.

This clonotype occurred a few times. This chain uses TRBV7-2 with TRBJ2-3; D perhaps matches TRBD2 (5 bases). Germline CDR1 SGHTA, CDR2 FQGNSA. Deletions cut 1 base from V and 5 bases from J, with 13 bases between. The CDR3 runs to 15 residues. CDR3 coding DNA: TGTGCCAGCAGCTTAGTAGCGACGCGACGAGATACGCAGTATTTT. It is translated as CASSLVATRRDTQYF.